Many counts were recorded for the clone carrying this TCR beta chain. The antigen is unknown. This sample was taken from a study of T-cell memory formation after mild COVID-19. General observations from the study: Among clones peaking at day 37 in the second wave, SARS-CoV-2 specificity remained unconfirmed. The finding that pre-infection memory included some responding clones suggested that cross-reactive memory joined. Contracting clones from day 15 to 85 showed balanced CD4/CD8; later expanders favored CD4+. Contracting CD4+ clones were located mainly in CM and EM, and CD8+ clones in EMRA.

MiXCR, applied by TCRdb to the 5' RACE reads, yields one record per CDR3 protein. The sample consists of around 250,000 distinct CDR3 sequences, 15% to 19% of them appearing once. With V trimmed by 7 bases and J by 5 bases, 5 bases remained unmatched. Germline V gives CDR1 MNHNY, CDR2 SVGAGI (reference sequence). The CDR3 is 13 amino acids. This chain joins TRBV6-6 and TRBJ2-7, with 10 positions matching TRBD1. This clonotype was obtained from an adult woman who had mild COVID-19 (a few samples of this study predate the infection). Cell type and time point are not known. Sequencing was done on a sample of PBMCs or a T cell subset sorted from them (not recorded which). Written as DNA, the CDR3 is TGTGCCAGCACCCAGACAGGGGGCAACGAGCAGTACTTC. Translation gives CASTQTGGNEQYF.